This TCR beta chain is drawn from a study of cytomegalovirus exposure and HLA in healthy donors. Study-level background: The Caucasian-associated ancestry cluster held around 81% of 350 to 450 genotyped donors. Study findings and constraints: According to a later analysis, donors in an Asian-associated ancestry cluster reportedly had fewer N-insertions than the approximately 670-donor mean.

Use of 60 Vbeta and 13 Jbeta primers characterized the PCR. TCRdb's copy holds only in-frame clones and misses some; the assay was immunoSEQ multiplex PCR. The sample consists of 190,000 or so clones, roughly three quarters of them appearing once. Of note for this clone: The target antigen is unknown. Other DNA sequences in the same sample also yield this CDR3.

The origin of this receptor is a male donor in good health and CMV-seropositive. Sequencing was done on a sample of PBMCs.

The CDR3 sequence is CASSVAHTGWLINEQFF. Here the CDR3 DNA reads TGTGCCAGCAGCGTAGCTCATACAGGGTGGCTAATCAATGAGCAGTTCTTC. The V and J genes are TRBV9 and TRBJ2-1, with a tentative D call TRBD1 (6 bases). V gave up 0 bases and J gave up 6 bases, with 19 bases separating them. The CDR3 is made up of 17 amino acids. Germline V gene lookup returns CDR1 SGDLS and CDR2 YYNGEE.